These 31 T cell receptor beta chains share one sample of origin, sequenced in a study of vaccination and CD4 T cells after COVID-19. Treatment noted: roughly ten-day PBMC culture with coronavirus spike peptide pools or control peptides (ViraFEST assay). Antigen specificity for these receptors is unknown. Sequenced with the Oncomine TCR Beta short-read assay was DNA taken from cultured CD4+ T cells. MiXCR was run by TCRdb on the PCR reads, yielding one entry per CDR3 protein. The sample carries 20,000 or so distinct CDR3 sequences, around 50% recorded once. The specimen was CD4+ T cells from blood, cultured in vitro, collected before SARS-CoV-2 vaccination. The source is a human donor who had recovered from COVID-19.

The chain combines TRBV10-1 with TRBJ1-1; D remains unclear. This CDR3 is built from 12 residues. Trimming removed 8 bases at V and 5 bases at J, with 12 bases between. From germline, CDR1 is WNHNN and CDR2 SYGVQD (reference sequence). The CDR3 loop reads CASQGPGTEAFF. The CDR3 bases are TGCGCCAGCCAAGGGCCGGGAACTGAAGCTTTCTTT.

CDR3 protein: CASSPDRSSNTEAFF. The CDR3 nucleotides are TGCGCCAGCAGCCCGGACAGGAGTTCGAACACTGAAGCTTTCTTT. The chain joins TRBV5-1 to TRBJ1-1; TRBD1 matches at 7 bases. Germline loops: CDR1 SGHRS, CDR2 YFSETQ. V shed 4 bases and J 1 base; nucleotides not matched to a gene: 7. The CDR3 runs to 15 residues.

V usage is TRBV4-2 and J usage is TRBJ1-6; no clear D gene. This CDR3 comprises 17 residues. Between the trimmed V and J ends, which lost 1 base and 0 bases, there was a span of 10 bases. The V gene's germline CDR1 is LGHNA and CDR2 YNFKEQ. The CDR3 nucleotides read TGTGCCAGCAGCCAAGGATCTAGTAGCTCCTATAATTCACCCCTCCACTTT. This encodes CASSQGSSSSYNSPLHF.

This clonotype was picked up a small number of times. This rearrangement joins TRBV7-2 to TRBJ2-5, with 10 bases matching TRBD2. J gave up 4 bases and V 6 bases, and 11 bases lay outside the gene matches. This CDR3 is 16 amino acids long. The germline gives CDR1 SGHTA, CDR2 FQGNSA. In DNA, the CDR3 is TGTGCCAGCAGTCAGCACCTAGCGGGAGTTTCAGAGACCCAGTACTTC. Encoded protein: CASSQHLAGVSETQYF.

The J gene is TRBJ2-1, the V gene TRBV11-3; 16 bases agree with TRBD2. J lost 10 bases, V lost 4 bases, and 7 bases had no gene match. CDR1 SGHNT and CDR2 YENEEA come from the germline V gene. There are 16 residues in the CDR3. The CDR3 region has the DNA TGTGCCAGCAGCTATGGGACTAGCGGGAGGGCTGGGGAGCAGTTCTTC. Amino acid sequence: CASSYGTSGRAGEQFF.

The rearrangement links TRBV20-1 to TRBJ2-1; the match to TRBD1 covers 7 bases. The CDR3 sequence is 14 residues long. V gave up 8 bases and J gave up 0 bases; unmatched junction bases: 7. Germline assignment: CDR1 DFQATT and CDR2 SNEGSKA (reference sequence). The CDR3 region has the DNA TGCAGTTTCCGACAGGGTAGCTCCTACAATGAGCAGTTCTTC. Its protein is CSFRQGSSYNEQFF.

The chain recombines TRBV23-1 with TRBJ2-5, with D perhaps being TRBD1 or TRBD2 (5 bases each). TRBV23-1 is reported as an ORF; its role is uncertain. V shed 2 bases and J shed 6 bases, with 7 bases lying between them. The CDR3 is 12 amino acids. CDR3 bases: TGCGCCAGCAGTCAAGAGGGGAAGACCCAGTACTTC. It codes for CASSQEGKTQYF.

The chain combines TRBV6-2 or TRBV6-3 with TRBJ2-2; 9 bases line up with TRBD2. Germline V gene lookup returns CDR1 MNHEY and CDR2 SVGEGT. The J segment lost 6 bases and the V segment lost 4 bases, leaving 9 bases of the junction unmatched. This CDR3 region has 16 residues. The CDR3 DNA follows: TGTGCCAGCAGTTCTCCGGGACTAGCATCTCCCGGGGAGCTGTTTTTT. Encoded protein: CASSSPGLASPGELFF.

This clonotype was seen only a few times. V gene TRBV2 combines with J gene TRBJ1-5; 9 nucleotides match TRBD1. Germline V gene lookup returns CDR1 SNHLY and CDR2 FYNNEI. J lost 2 bases, V lost 6 bases, and 5 bases had no gene match. The CDR3 is made up of 15 amino acids. The CDR3 DNA reads TGTGCCAGCAGAAGACAGGGGGAGGGCAATCAGCCCCAGCATTTT. This codes for CASRRQGEGNQPQHF.

V usage is TRBV11-1 and J usage is TRBJ2-1, with TRBD1 matching 8 bases. The CDR3 has 15 residues. V dropped 6 bases and J dropped 5; count of bases not matched to a gene: 9. Germline V gene sequence: CDR1 SGHAT, CDR2 FQDESV (reference sequence). DNA of the CDR3: TGTGCCAGCAGTCAAGGACAGGGAGCCAACAATGAGCAGTTCTTC. Protein product: CASSQGQGANNEQFF.

The chain is built from TRBV20-1 and TRBJ2-2, with D tentatively TRBD2 (6 bases). Per germline, CDR1 DFQATT and CDR2 SNEGSKA (reference sequence). Trimming removed 3 bases at V and 3 bases at J, with 11 bases between. The CDR3 has 14 amino acids. The DNA for the CDR3 is TGCAGTGCTAGTCACGGGAGCGACACCGGGGAGCTGTTTTTT. This sequence encodes CSASHGSDTGELFF.

The V call is TRBV5-4, the J call TRBJ2-5, with D perhaps matching TRBD1 (5 bases). This CDR3 comprises 16 residues. V gave up 0 bases and J gave up 1 base, with 13 bases separating them. Germline CDR1 and CDR2: SGHNT and YYREEE (reference sequence). CDR3 sequence: CASSLGHRTGQETQYF. The CDR3 bases are TGTGCCAGCAGCTTGGGGCACAGGACCGGCCAAGAGACCCAGTACTTC.

The gene calls are TRBV2 and TRBJ2-1, with D possibly matching TRBD1 (6 bases). Per the germline V gene, CDR1 is SNHLY and CDR2 is FYNNEI. The CDR3 spans 13 residues. V was trimmed by 6 bases and J by 8 bases, leaving 14 bases between them. CDR3 amino acids: CASRQGFWDEQFF. CDR3 DNA: TGTGCCAGCAGGCAGGGGTTTTGGGATGAGCAGTTCTTC.

This clonotype was seen a handful of times. For the CDR3, the DNA is TGTGCCAGCAGTTCAGGGTCTGGGGGCAATCAGCCCCAGCATTTT. It codes for CASSSGSGGNQPQHF. The V call is TRBV6-5, the J call TRBJ1-5; a possible D gene is TRBD1 (5 bases). Germline V gene lookup returns CDR1 MNHEY and CDR2 SVGAGI. The V end was cut by 4 bases, the J end by 2 bases, with 12 bases between. The CDR3 runs to 15 residues.

The CDR3 DNA reads as TGCGCCAGCAGTGAGCGACCGAGCAATCAGCCCCAGCATTTT. Its translation is CASSERPSNQPQHF. The genes are TRBV10-2 and TRBJ1-5; the D is unclear. V was clipped by 2 bases and J by 1 base, with 6 bases between them. The CDR3 is made up of 14 amino acids. The germline CDR1 and CDR2 sequences are WSHSY and SAAADI.

This clonotype was seen once. V usage is TRBV24-1 and J usage is TRBJ2-5; 8 bases match TRBD1. The CDR3 is 13 amino acids. Trimming at V came to 3 bases and at J to 6 bases, leaving 2 bases not matched to a gene. In germline, CDR1 is KGHDR, CDR2 SFDVKD. The CDR3 coding sequence is TGTGCCACCAGTGATGGACAGGGAAAGACCCAGTACTTC. The encoded protein is CATSDGQGKTQYF.

The CDR3 here is CSASQELQGAGGYTF. For the CDR3, the DNA is TGCAGTGCTAGCCAGGAGCTTCAGGGGGCGGGGGGCTACACCTTC. The V and J genes are TRBV20-1 and TRBJ1-2; the match to TRBD1 covers 8 bases. Looked up from germline, CDR1 is DFQATT and CDR2 is SNEGSKA (reference sequence). V shed 3 bases and J 8 bases; nucleotides not matched to a gene: 14. The CDR3 runs to 15 residues.

V usage is TRBV30 and J usage is TRBJ1-1, with D possibly being TRBD1 (5 bases). The V end lost 3 bases, the J end lost 0 bases, and 11 bases lay between the germline ends. Germline CDR1 GTSNPN, CDR2 SVGIG (reference sequence). The CDR3 length is 14 residues. This chain's CDR3 is CAWRGPSMNTEAFF. In DNA, the CDR3 is TGTGCCTGGAGGGGGCCTTCGATGAACACTGAAGCTTTCTTT.

This sequence joins TRBV2 and TRBJ2-3; D is ambiguous. The CDR3 contains 14 residues. Germline CDR1 SNHLY, CDR2 FYNNEI. Trimming cost V 7 bases and J 5 bases, with 16 bases left between them. CDR3 amino acids: CASMSGLEVDTQYF. The CDR3 DNA sequence: TGTGCCAGCATGTCCGGGCTAGAGGTAGATACGCAGTATTTT.

The V call is TRBV25-1, the J call TRBJ1-5; 7 bases are a match to TRBD1. The V and J ends lost 4 bases and 4 bases, in that order; junction bases with no gene match: 7. Germline loops: CDR1 MGHDK, CDR2 SYGVNS. The CDR3 sequence is 15 residues long. CDR3 residues: CASSARTGANQPQHF. The CDR3 coding sequence is TGTGCCAGCAGTGCAAGGACAGGAGCAAATCAGCCCCAGCATTTT.

This clonotype was detected a few times. The chain employs TRBV28 and TRBJ1-2; maybe TRBD1 (6 bases). V was shortened by 7 bases and J by 5 bases, with 17 bases between the two germline ends. CDR1 and CDR2 from the germline V gene are MDHEN and SYDVKM. This CDR3 spans 14 amino acids. The CDR3 DNA reads TGTGCCAGCAAACAGGGAGGCCCTGGATATGGCTACACCTTC. It translates to CASKQGGPGYGYTF.

The chain recombines TRBV19 with TRBJ1-1, with D perhaps TRBD1 (5 bases). V shed 2 bases and J shed 4 bases, with 14 bases lying between them. The germline V gene encodes CDR1 LNHDA and CDR2 SQIVND (reference sequence). The CDR3 runs 15 residues. The CDR3: CASSILGTSATEAFF. As DNA, the CDR3 is TGTGCCAGTAGTATATTAGGGACCTCGGCCACTGAAGCTTTCTTT.

The rearrangement uses TRBV6-1 and TRBJ2-1; TRBD1 matches 8 bases. Germline-derived CDR1 and CDR2 are MNHNS and SASEGT. CDR3 size: 15 residues. V gave up 7 bases and J gave up 7 bases; unmatched junction bases: 12. CDR3 in amino acids: CASTRPGTGGNEQFF. Written as DNA, the CDR3 is TGTGCCAGCACCCGACCCGGGACAGGAGGGAATGAGCAGTTCTTC.

The CDR3 sequence: CASSFQGRPYGDYGYTF. CDR3 in DNA: TGTGCCAGCAGCTTTCAGGGTCGACCTTATGGGGATTATGGCTACACCTTC. The V call is TRBV7-8, the J call TRBJ1-2; D perhaps matches TRBD1 (5 bases). The CDR3 sequence is 17 residues long. Trimming stripped 3 bases from V and 5 bases from J, with 22 bases between. The germline V gene has CDR1 SGHVS and CDR2 FQNEAQ.

This rearrangement joins TRBV7-8 to TRBJ2-1; 14 positions match TRBD2. Germline loops: CDR1 SGHVS, CDR2 FQNEAQ. CDR3 size: 18 residues. J gave up 4 bases and V 5 bases, and 10 bases lay outside the gene matches. CDR3 DNA sequence: TGTGCCAGCAGCCCCGGACTAGCGGGAGGAATAGTTTACAATGAGCAGTTCTTC. It translates to CASSPGLAGGIVYNEQFF.

This clonotype occurred a few times. The V and J genes are TRBV20-1 and TRBJ2-2, with TRBD2 matching 9 bases. Trimming at V came to 0 bases and at J to 7 bases, leaving 6 bases not matched to a gene. CDR1 is DFQATT and CDR2 is SNEGSKA in the germline V gene (reference sequence). This CDR3 is built from 15 residues. The DNA of the CDR3 is TGCAGTGCTAGAGATCAGGTAGCGGGAGACGGGGAGCTGTTTTTT. Encoded protein: CSARDQVAGDGELFF.

A word on this clonotype: At one end, the junction sequence differs from germline, possibly due to a read error. The chain has TRBV29-1 and TRBJ2-5; D is possibly TRBD2 (7 bases). Looked up from germline, CDR1 is SQVTM and CDR2 is ANQGSEA. The CDR3 totals 13 residues. The CDR3 DNA reads as TGCAGCGTGGAAGGGGGGGGTCAAGAGACCCAGTACTTC. Translating it yields CSVEGGGQETQYF.

The rearrangement links TRBV7-9 to TRBJ2-2, with 7 positions matching TRBD1. CDR1 SEHNR and CDR2 FQNEAQ come from the germline V gene (reference sequence). J lost 7 bases, V lost 5 bases, and 10 bases had no gene match. The length of the CDR3 is 15 residues. This chain's CDR3 is CASSGPTGTGGELFF. The CDR3 nucleotides are TGTGCCAGCAGCGGACCGACAGGGACGGGCGGGGAGCTGTTTTTT. The full variable domain, in which reference TRBV7-9 and TRBJ2-2 provide the parts outside the CDR3, is DTGVSQNPRHKITKRGQNVTFRCDPISEHNRLYWYRQTLGQGPEFLTYFQNEAQLEKSRLLSDRFSAERPKGSFSTLEIQRTEQGDSAMYLCASSGPTGTGGELFFGEGSRLTVL.

This clonotype was detected only a few times. The chain has TRBV20-1 and TRBJ1-6; 7 bases map to TRBD1. Germline-derived CDR1 and CDR2 are DFQATT and SNEGSKA (reference sequence). V lost 4 bases to trimming and J lost 6 bases; unmatched junction nucleotides: 6. CDR3 size: 14 residues. The CDR3: CSATQTGINSPLHF. CDR3 nucleotide sequence: TGCAGTGCTACCCAGACAGGGATTAATTCACCCCTCCACTTT.

This chain joins TRBV28 and TRBJ1-5, with 8 bases fitting TRBD1. V was pared by 6 bases and J by 2 bases, with 3 bases of the junction left unmatched. CDR1 and CDR2 from the germline V gene are MDHEN and SYDVKM. This CDR3 is 14 amino acids long. For the CDR3, the DNA is TGTGCCAGCAGAACACAGGGGGGCAATCAGCCCCAGCATTTT. It encodes CASRTQGGNQPQHF.

The V gene is TRBV28, the J gene TRBJ2-7; no reliable D call. With 5 bases removed from V and 4 bases from J, the gap between germline ends came to 12 bases. Germline lookup yields CDR1 MDHEN and CDR2 SYDVKM. The CDR3 has 13 amino acids. CDR3 sequence reads: CASSPPLPYEQYF. The CDR3 DNA reads TGTGCCAGCAGTCCCCCCCTTCCTTACGAGCAGTACTTC.